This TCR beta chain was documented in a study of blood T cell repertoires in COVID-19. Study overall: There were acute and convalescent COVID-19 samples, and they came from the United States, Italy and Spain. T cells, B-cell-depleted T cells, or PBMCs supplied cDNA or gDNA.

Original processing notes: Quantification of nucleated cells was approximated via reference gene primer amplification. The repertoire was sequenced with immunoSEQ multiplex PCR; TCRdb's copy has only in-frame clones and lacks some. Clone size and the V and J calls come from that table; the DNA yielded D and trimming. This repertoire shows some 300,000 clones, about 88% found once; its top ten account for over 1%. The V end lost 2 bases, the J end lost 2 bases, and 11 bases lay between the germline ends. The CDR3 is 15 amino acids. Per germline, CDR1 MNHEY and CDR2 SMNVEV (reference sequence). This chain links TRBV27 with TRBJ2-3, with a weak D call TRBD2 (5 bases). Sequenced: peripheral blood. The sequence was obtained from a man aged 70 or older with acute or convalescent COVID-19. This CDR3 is CASSLRGLFTDTQYF. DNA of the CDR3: TGTGCCAGCAGTTTACGGGGATTATTCACAGATACGCAGTATTTT.